Presented here are 11 T cell receptor beta chains from one specimen sequenced in a study of cytomegalovirus exposure and HLA in healthy donors. This PCR relied on a set of 60 Vbeta primers and 13 Jbeta primers. Sequencing was performed with immunoSEQ multiplex PCR; in TCRdb, only in-frame clones are kept and a portion is missing. Counted here are approximately 120,000 clones, around four fifths occurring once; the ten biggest clones make up about a tenth. The sequenced sample consisted of PBMCs. The receptors derive from a man aged 25-40 years in good health and CMV-seropositive.

This chain links TRBV11-3 with TRBJ2-5, with TRBD1 as a possible D gene (5 bases). CDR1 and CDR2 (germline): SGHNT, YENEEA. This CDR3 is built from 14 residues. Trimming took off 5 bases at V and 2 bases at J, with 12 bases between the two ends. The CDR3 nucleotides are TGTGCCAGCAGCAAGGGGCCGGCACAAGAGACCCAGTACTTC. This codes for CASSKGPAQETQYF.

This chain links TRBV30 with TRBJ1-1, with TRBD1 as a possible D gene (6 bases). The V gene lost 1 base and the J gene lost 8 bases, with 8 bases spanning the gap. CDR3 length: 11 residues. Germline V gene data show CDR1 as GTSNPN and CDR2 as SVGIG (reference sequence). CDR3 in DNA: TGTGCCTGGAGTGGGACAGTCGAAGCTTTCTTT. It is translated as CAWSGTVEAFF.

In its sample, this clone was seen once. J is TRBJ1-5 and V is TRBV28, with 10 bases matching TRBD1. The CDR3 sequence is 15 residues long. V lost 2 bases and J lost 6; bases outside the gene matches: 4. The V gene's germline CDR1 is MDHEN and CDR2 SYDVKM. CDR3 residues: CASSLVRTGGQPQHF. The CDR3 bases are TGTGCCAGCAGTTTAGTAAGGACAGGGGGTCAGCCCCAGCATTTT.

This chain connects TRBV6-1 to TRBJ1-1, with D possibly TRBD1 on 6 matching bases. V was clipped by 6 bases and J by 2 bases, with 10 bases between them. CDR1 and CDR2 (germline): MNHNS, SASEGT. The CDR3 covers 13 residues. The CDR3 spells CASRWTANTEAFF. CDR3 DNA: TGTGCCAGCAGATGGACAGCCAACACTGAAGCTTTCTTT.

In its sample, this clone was seen once. The chain recombines TRBV7-9 with TRBJ2-1, with D tentatively TRBD2 (6 bases). The V end was cut by 2 bases, the J end by 3 bases, with 20 bases between. Germline lookup yields CDR1 SEHNR and CDR2 FQNEAQ (reference sequence). CDR3 length equals 18 residues. DNA for the CDR3: TGTGCCAGCAGCTTATCCCCCACTTGGGGCGGGAACTACAATGAGCAGTTCTTC. Its protein is CASSLSPTWGGNYNEQFF.

The chain employs TRBV18 and TRBJ2-7; D not resolved. Trimming left V 5 bases short and J 4 bases short, with 12 bases between. The CDR3 spans 13 residues. In germline, CDR1 is KGHSH, CDR2 LQKENI. The CDR3 region is CASSRSEEYEQYF. The CDR3 bases are TGTGCCAGCTCAAGGAGTGAGGAGTACGAGCAGTACTTC.

CDR3: CASSARGTTNEKLFF. Written as DNA, the CDR3 is TGTGCCAGCAGCGCCCGCGGCACAACTAATGAAAAACTGTTTTTT. The V and J genes are TRBV9 and TRBJ1-4; unclear D gene. The V end was cut by 3 bases, the J end by 0 bases, with 9 bases between. Germline V gene data show CDR1 as SGDLS and CDR2 as YYNGEE. The CDR3 loop spans 15 amino acids.

This chain uses TRBV19 with TRBJ1-2, with 8 bases fitting TRBD1. After removal of 3 bases from V and 4 bases from J, the junction contained 7 bases not matched to a gene. Germline V lookup: CDR1 LNHDA, CDR2 SQIVND (reference sequence). This CDR3 is 15 amino acids long. The CDR3 region has the DNA TGTGCCAGTAGTATTCAGGGGGCCCTCATCTATGGCTACACCTTC. The encoded protein is CASSIQGALIYGYTF.

This rearrangement joins TRBV27 to TRBJ2-1; 12 bases are shared with TRBD2. The J segment lost 3 bases and the V segment lost 3 bases, leaving 3 bases of the junction unmatched. Germline V gives CDR1 MNHEY, CDR2 SMNVEV (reference sequence). The CDR3 has 16 residues. As DNA, the CDR3 is TGTGCCAGCAGTTTGGGACTAGCGGGTTTCTACAATGAGCAGTTCTTC. Protein product: CASSLGLAGFYNEQFF.

The chain couples TRBV28 to TRBJ1-1; D is unclear. This CDR3 has 14 amino acids. The V gene lost 1 base and the J gene lost 0 bases, with 6 bases spanning the gap. The germline gives CDR1 MDHEN, CDR2 SYDVKM. DNA for the CDR3: TGTGCCAGCAGTTTATATGTCTTGAACACTGAAGCTTTCTTT. This encodes CASSLYVLNTEAFF.

This chain connects TRBV5-1 to TRBJ1-3; D perhaps matches TRBD1 (6 bases). Trimming removed 3 bases at V and 0 bases at J, with 13 bases between. CDR1 is SGHRS and CDR2 is YFSETQ in the germline V gene. The CDR3 has 16 amino acids. The CDR3 protein is CASSSTIQGSGNTIYF. CDR3 bases: TGCGCCAGCAGCTCCACCATACAGGGCTCTGGAAACACCATATATTTT.